These T cell receptor beta chains were read from a single sample in a study of blood T cell repertoires in COVID-19. Repertoires were generated with immunoSEQ multiplex PCR, while TCRdb's copy carries only in-frame clones and drops some. The sample includes approximately 300,000 clones, approximately 90% of them seen just once. The specimen was peripheral blood. These receptors were obtained from a man aged 35-49 years with acute or convalescent COVID-19. CDR3s include the opening cysteine and the closing phenylalanine or tryptophan. D genes are given only for firm matches. Expanded clones are given a class, and other clones once, few, many or no size at all.

J	size	V	D	DNA	CDR3
TRBJ1-3	NA	TRBV9	TRBD1	TGTGCCAGCAGCGTAGCCCCGACAGGGTCTAGCTCTGGAAACACCATATATTTT	CASSVAPTGSSSGNTIYF
TRBJ1-2	few	TRBV2	NA	TGTGCCAGCTACGGAGCGGATGGCTACACCTTC	CASYGADGYTF
TRBJ1-1	few	TRBV18	TRBD1	TGTGCCAGCTCGGGACAGGCGAACACTGAAGCTTTCTTT	CASSGQANTEAFF
TRBJ1-2	NA	TRBV11-1	NA	TGTGCCAGCAGCGAGAATGGCTACACCTTC	CASSENGYTF
TRBJ1-1	once	TRBV2	TRBD1	TGTGCCAGCAGAGGGGACAGGGGGTTGAACACTGAAGCTTTCTTT	CASRGDRGLNTEAFF
TRBJ2-3	NA	TRBV11-2	NA	TGTGCCAGCAGCTTAGGGTCCTACACAGATACGCAGTATTTT	CASSLGSYTDTQYF
TRBJ1-2	NA	TRBV24-1	TRBD1	TGTGCCACCAGTGATACCTCTCTTGGACAGGCCCGCTATGGCTACACCTTC	CATSDTSLGQARYGYTF
TRBJ2-3	NA	TRBV5-1	NA	TGCGCCAGCAGCTCTTGGCCTGGAGAGGGTTTAACAGATACGCAGTATTTT	CASSSWPGEGLTDTQYF
TRBJ1-3	NA	TRBV19	TRBD1	TGTGCCAGTAGTAGAGACAGGGGGTCTGGAAACACCATATATTTT	CASSRDRGSGNTIYF
TRBJ1-4	NA	TRBV5-1	NA	TGCGCCAGCAGCTCGCTAGCAACTAATGAAAAACTGTTTTTT	CASSSLATNEKLFF
TRBJ2-7	NA	TRBV6-5	NA	TGTGCCAGCAGTTATGAGAGTTCCTACGAGCAGTACTTC	CASSYESSYEQYF
TRBJ1-1	NA	TRBV2	TRBD1	TGTGCCAGCAGTGATAGAACAGGGGTGAACACTGAAGCTTTCTTT	CASSDRTGVNTEAFF
TRBJ2-5	NA	TRBV6-6	TRBD1	TGTGCCAGCAGCACAGGGGGAGAGACCCAGTACTTC	CASSTGGETQYF
TRBJ1-2	NA	TRBV28	NA	TGTGCCAGCATAGAGCGGAGGGGTACTACCTCTAACTATGGCTACACCTTC	CASIERRGTTSNYGYTF
TRBJ1-2	NA	TRBV12-3/TRBV12-4	TRBD1	TGTGCCAGCAGTCGGCAGGGGGCAAGGGGCTACACCTTC	CASSRQGARGYTF
TRBJ2-4	NA	TRBV5-6	TRBD2	TGTGCCAGCAGCTTTTCGGGGGGTGAAAACATTCAGTACTTC	CASSFSGGENIQYF
TRBJ1-4	NA	TRBV7-8	TRBD1	TGTGCCAGCAGCCTCGCGACAGGGGTTAATGAAAAACTGTTTTTT	CASSLATGVNEKLFF
TRBJ1-1	few	TRBV6-5	TRBD1	TGTGCCAGCAATGGACAGGGAGGAACTGAAGCTTTCTTT	CASNGQGGTEAFF
TRBJ1-1	NA	TRBV5-1	NA	TGCGCCAGCAGCCAGGGGATGAACACTGAAGCTTTCTTT	CASSQGMNTEAFF
TRBJ1-4	once	TRBV7-2	NA	TGTGCCAGCAGCTTAGTATCGGGAACTAATGAAAAACTGTTTTTT	CASSLVSGTNEKLFF
TRBJ2-2	once	TRBV7-9	NA	TGTGCCAGCAGCTTAAACCTGGACAGTTCAGGGGAGCTGTTTTTT	CASSLNLDSSGELFF
TRBJ1-5	few	TRBV7-9	NA	TGTGCCAGCAGCTCCCCCGGCGGTAGCAATCAGCCCCAGCATTTT	CASSSPGGSNQPQHF
TRBJ1-3	NA	TRBV19	NA	TGTGCCAGTAGTATAGAGAGCACCTTTGGAAACACCATATATTTT	CASSIESTFGNTIYF
TRBJ2-5	NA	TRBV12-3/TRBV12-4	NA	TGTGCCAGCAGTTTAGGGGTGCGGGGGACCCAGTACTTC	CASSLGVRGTQYF
TRBJ2-6	NA	TRBV12-5	TRBD2	TGTGCTAGTGGTACCGGAGGGGACTACTCTGGGGCCAACGTCCTGACTTTC	CASGTGGDYSGANVLTF
TRBJ2-1	NA	TRBV2	NA	TGTGCCAGCAGTCGGGTCTCTTACAATGAGCAGTTCTTC	CASSRVSYNEQFF
TRBJ1-5	NA	TRBV15	NA	TGTGCCACTGTTGATTCGATGAGTCAGCCCCAGCATTTT	CATVDSMSQPQHF
TRBJ1-1	NA	TRBV5-1	NA	TGCGCCAGCAGCCTACAGGGACCGCTGAACACTGAAGCTTTCTTT	CASSLQGPLNTEAFF
TRBJ2-2	NA	TRBV5-1	TRBD1	TGCGCCAGCAGCTTACAGGGGTCCGGGGAGCTGTTTTTT	CASSLQGSGELFF
TRBJ1-1	NA	TRBV5-1	NA	TGCGCCAGCAGCTTGTTGGGGCCAGTGAACACTGAAGCTTTCTTT	CASSLLGPVNTEAFF
TRBJ2-1	NA	TRBV5-1	NA	TGCGCCAGCAGCCACGGGATTCCTGACAATGAGCAGTTCTTC	CASSHGIPDNEQFF
TRBJ1-5	NA	TRBV15	TRBD1	TGTGCCACCAGCTCTGGGACAGGGATCCCTCAGCCCCAGCATTTT	CATSSGTGIPQPQHF
TRBJ1-1	few	TRBV19	TRBD1	TGTGCCAGTAGGCAGCAGGGGGCCTACACTGAAGCTTTCTTT	CASRQQGAYTEAFF
TRBJ1-1	few	TRBV11-2	NA	TGTGCCAGCAGCCTCAGGGGTCAGTTGTATACTGAAGCTTTCTTT	CASSLRGQLYTEAFF
TRBJ1-5	NA	TRBV5-8	NA	TGTGCCAGCAGCTCCCGACCCCTGGAGCAGCCCCAGCATTTT	CASSSRPLEQPQHF
TRBJ1-1	NA	TRBV19	NA	TGTGCCAGTAGTATAGAGCAGGGGCAAGTGACTGAAGCTTTCTTT	CASSIEQGQVTEAFF
TRBJ1-5	NA	TRBV5-1	TRBD1	TGCGCCAGCAGCCCGGGACAGGGGAATACCGATAGCAATCAGCCCCAGCATTTT	CASSPGQGNTDSNQPQHF
TRBJ2-1	NA	TRBV5-1	TRBD1	TGCGCCAGCAGCATAGACAGGGGAAACAATGAGCAGTTCTTC	CASSIDRGNNEQFF
TRBJ2-1	NA	TRBV7-9	NA	TGTGCCAGCAGCTTCGGCGGGTCAAATGAGCAGTTCTTC	CASSFGGSNEQFF
TRBJ2-7	NA	TRBV19	NA	TGTGCCAGTAGTATAAAGTTCCGACCGAGGGATACCTACGAGCAGTACTTC	CASSIKFRPRDTYEQYF
TRBJ1-1	NA	TRBV7-9	NA	TGTGCCAGCAGCGCGTCGTTGAACACTGAAGCTTTCTTT	CASSASLNTEAFF
TRBJ2-1	NA	TRBV5-1	TRBD2	TGCGCCAGCAGCCGCGCGGGGGGGCCTCCCAATGAGCAGTTCTTC	CASSRAGGPPNEQFF
TRBJ1-2	NA	TRBV5-4	TRBD1	TGTGCCAGCAGCTTCTGGACAGGGAAGAATGGCTACACCTTC	CASSFWTGKNGYTF
TRBJ1-3	NA	TRBV9	TRBD1	TGTGCCAGCAGCCTAACGACAGGGGTGCCTGGAAACACCATATATTTT	CASSLTTGVPGNTIYF
TRBJ2-2	NA	TRBV5-1	NA	TGCGCCAGCAGCTTGTCGTGGCGGGGGGACAGCGGGGAGCTGTTTTTT	CASSLSWRGDSGELFF